This T cell receptor beta chain derives from a study of blood T cell repertoires in COVID-19. The CDR3 loop spans 12 amino acids. Trimming pared 3 bases from V and 5 bases from J, leaving 5 bases between. CDR1 SEHNR and CDR2 FQNEAQ come from the germline V gene (reference sequence). Per the study methods: How many nucleated cells were present was estimated from reference gene primer amplification. Libraries were prepared by immunoSEQ multiplex PCR; TCRdb keeps only in-frame clonotypes and omits some of them. From that table come the V and J calls and clone size; the DNA was used to work out D and trimming. The sample lists 100,000 to 150,000 clones; less than 90% were seen once.

The J gene is TRBJ1-5, the V gene TRBV7-9; D gene uncertain. Material for sequencing was peripheral blood. The receptor's source is a man aged 80 or over with active or convalescent COVID-19. CDR3 nucleotides: TGTGCCAGCAGCTTGGGAGATCAGCCCCAGCATTTT. It encodes CASSLGDQPQHF.